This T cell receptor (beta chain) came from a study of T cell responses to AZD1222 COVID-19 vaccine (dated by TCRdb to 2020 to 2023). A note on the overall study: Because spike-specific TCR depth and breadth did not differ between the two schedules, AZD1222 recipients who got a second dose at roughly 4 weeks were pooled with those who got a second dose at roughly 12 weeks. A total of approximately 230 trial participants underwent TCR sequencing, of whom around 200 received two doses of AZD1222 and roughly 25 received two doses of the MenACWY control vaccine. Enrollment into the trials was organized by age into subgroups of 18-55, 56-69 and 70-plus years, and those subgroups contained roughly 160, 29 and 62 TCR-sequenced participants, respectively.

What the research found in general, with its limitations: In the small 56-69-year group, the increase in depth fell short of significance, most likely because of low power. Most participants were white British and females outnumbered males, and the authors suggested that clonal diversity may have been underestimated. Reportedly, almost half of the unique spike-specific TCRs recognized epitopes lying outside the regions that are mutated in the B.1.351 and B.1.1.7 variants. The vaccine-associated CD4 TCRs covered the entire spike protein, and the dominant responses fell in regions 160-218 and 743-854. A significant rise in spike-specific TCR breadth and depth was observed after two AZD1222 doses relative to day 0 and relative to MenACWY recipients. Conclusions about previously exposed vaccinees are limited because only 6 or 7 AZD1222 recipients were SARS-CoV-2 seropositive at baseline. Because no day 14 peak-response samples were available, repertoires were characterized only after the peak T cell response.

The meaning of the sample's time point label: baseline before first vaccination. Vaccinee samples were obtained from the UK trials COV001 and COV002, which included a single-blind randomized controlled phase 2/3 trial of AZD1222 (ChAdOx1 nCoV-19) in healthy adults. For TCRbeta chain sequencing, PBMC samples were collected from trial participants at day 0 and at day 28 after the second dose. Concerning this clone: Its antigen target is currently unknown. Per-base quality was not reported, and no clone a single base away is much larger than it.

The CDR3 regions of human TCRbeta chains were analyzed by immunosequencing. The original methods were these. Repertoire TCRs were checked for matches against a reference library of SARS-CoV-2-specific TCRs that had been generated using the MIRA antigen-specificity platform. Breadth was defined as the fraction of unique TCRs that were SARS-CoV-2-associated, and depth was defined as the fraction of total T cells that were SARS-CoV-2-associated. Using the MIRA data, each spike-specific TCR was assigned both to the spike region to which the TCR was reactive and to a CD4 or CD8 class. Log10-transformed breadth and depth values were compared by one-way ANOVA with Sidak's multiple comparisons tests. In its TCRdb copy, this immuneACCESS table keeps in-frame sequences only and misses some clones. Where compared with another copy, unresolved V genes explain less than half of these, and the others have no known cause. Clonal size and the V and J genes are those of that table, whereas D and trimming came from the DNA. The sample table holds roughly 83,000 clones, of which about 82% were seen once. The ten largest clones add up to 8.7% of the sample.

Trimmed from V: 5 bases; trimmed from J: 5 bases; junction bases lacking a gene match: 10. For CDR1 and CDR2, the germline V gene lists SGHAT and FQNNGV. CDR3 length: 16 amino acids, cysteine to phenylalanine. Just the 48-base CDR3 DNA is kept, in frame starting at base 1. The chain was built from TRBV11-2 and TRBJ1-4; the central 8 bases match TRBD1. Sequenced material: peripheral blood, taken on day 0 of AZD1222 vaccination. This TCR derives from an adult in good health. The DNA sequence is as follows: TGTGCCAGCAGCGGATTCCACAGGGGGAGCAATGAAAAACTGTTTTTT. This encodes CASSGFHRGSNEKLFF.